The T cell receptor (beta chain) described here comes from a study of cytomegalovirus exposure and HLA in healthy donors. Regarding the study as a whole: DRB1 had the most TCR associations and HLA-C the fewest, a later analysis found, with rates varying by HLA locus. Looking again later, the authors saw that most CMV-associated TCR beta chains seemed HLA-restricted.

Details on this clone: Its antigen is not known.

The donors comprised healthy bone marrow donors. Donors had nominal health at sampling but likely had unrecorded immune exposures. A multiplex PCR was run with 60 Vbeta primers and 13 Jbeta primers. Repertoires were generated with immunoSEQ multiplex PCR, while TCRdb's copy carries only in-frame clones and drops some. This listing includes 100,000 to 150,000 clones. This CDR3 has 13 residues. Germline CDR1 LNHNV, CDR2 YYDKDF (reference sequence). Sequencing input: PBMCs. The chain couples TRBV15 to TRBJ2-5; possible D gene TRBD1, 5 bases. The DNA end is a closer match to TRBJ2-7, so the J assignment may be wrong. This TCR was sampled from a man between 18 and 35 years old in good health and CMV-seronegative. The DNA for the CDR3 is TGTGCCACCAGCCAGGGTTTCCTTTACGAGCAGTACTTC. Its protein product is CATSQGFLYEQYF.